One and the same sample provided the 30 T cell receptor beta chains below, sequenced in a study of vaccination effects on CD4 cells after COVID-19. Peptide-pool stimulation followed by sequencing identified expanded antigen-specific CD4+ clonotypes in the ViraFEST assay. Subsequent to approximately 9 days of culture, CD4+ T cells were isolated. These TCRs are of unknown antigen specificity. The method was immunoSEQ multiplex PCR; TCRdb's version includes in-frame clones alone and lacks a portion of them. This table holds some 20,000 clones, less than 85% found once. Sequencing used CD4+ T cells from PBMCs cultured with HCoV-229E spike peptides, obtained before COVID-19 vaccination. These receptor sequences come from a human donor who received a COVID-19 vaccine.

The chain is built from TRBV5-1 and TRBJ2-7; D gene uncertain. This CDR3 region has 14 residues. V was clipped by 1 base and J by 3 bases, with 11 bases between them. Germline V gene data show CDR1 as SGHRS and CDR2 as YFSETQ. CDR3 in DNA: TGCGCCAGCAGCTTGCCGCAGGTCGGCTACGAGCAGTACTTC. This sequence encodes CASSLPQVGYEQYF.

The J gene is TRBJ1-5, the V gene TRBV5-6; D not certain. The ends were cut back, 4 bases at V and 2 bases at J, with 13 bases in the middle. The CDR3 runs to 15 residues. Germline loops: CDR1 SGHDT, CDR2 YYEEEE. The DNA of the CDR3 is TGTGCCAGCAGCGCGGACCCGACGGGCAATCAGCCCCAGCATTTT. The encoded protein is CASSADPTGNQPQHF.

V and J are TRBV7-2 and TRBJ2-3; the D is unclear. CDR1 and CDR2 (germline): SGHTA, FQGNSA. The CDR3 is 13 amino acids. V was shortened by 9 bases and J by 4 bases, with 14 bases between the two germline ends. CDR3 region: CASKMGGSDTQYF. CDR3 in DNA: TGTGCCAGTAAGATGGGTGGGTCAGATACGCAGTATTTT.

The V and J genes are TRBV12-3 or TRBV12-4 and TRBJ2-7; a possible D gene is TRBD1 (5 bases). The CDR3 consists of 13 residues. V dropped 6 bases and J dropped 6 bases, with 15 bases sitting between them. The CDR3 region is CASSNRQGGEQYF. CDR3 in DNA: TGTGCCAGCAGCAATCGCCAGGGTGGCGAGCAGTACTTC.

The rearrangement links TRBV24-1 to TRBJ2-5, with no clear D. This CDR3 contains 13 residues. Trimming removed 7 bases at V and 5 bases at J, with 13 bases between. Germline lookup yields CDR1 KGHDR and CDR2 SFDVKD. CDR3 in DNA: TGTGCCACCAGCGGTCTAGGTAGTGAGACCCAGTACTTC. It encodes CATSGLGSETQYF.

The CDR3 DNA is TGTGCCAGCTCACCGAGTTACAGGGAAGAGACCCAGTACTTC. It yields the protein CASSPSYREETQYF. The rearrangement joins TRBV18 to TRBJ2-5, with D possibly TRBD1 on 6 matching bases. CDR1 is KGHSH, CDR2 LQKENI, per germline. The ends were cut back, 3 bases at V and 3 bases at J, with 11 bases in the middle. CDR3 length: 14 amino acids. The variable domain in full, with the rest retrieved from reference TRBV18 and TRBJ2-5, is NAGVMQNPRHLVRRRGQEARLRCSPMKGHSHVYWYRQLPEEGLKFMVYLQKENIIDESGMPKERFSAEFPKEGPSILRIQQVVRGDSAAYFCASSPSYREETQYFGPGTRLLVL.

V is TRBV5-1 and J is TRBJ1-5; TRBD1 matches 7 bases. Germline loops: CDR1 SGHRS, CDR2 YFSETQ. V was clipped by 3 bases and J by 0 bases; unmatched bases: 3. This CDR3 has 15 amino acids. This CDR3 is CASSSTGNSNQPQHF. The DNA of the CDR3 is TGCGCCAGCAGCTCGACAGGGAATAGCAATCAGCCCCAGCATTTT.

The chain combines TRBV4-2 with TRBJ2-4; D call uncertain. CDR1 is LGHNA, CDR2 YNFKEQ, per germline. The CDR3 covers 17 residues. V gave up 1 base and J gave up 1 base, with 14 bases separating them. DNA of the CDR3: TGTGCCAGCAGCCAAGTAGTCCGAGGCTTGGCCAAAAACATTCAGTACTTC. This gives the protein CASSQVVRGLAKNIQYF.

The V and J genes are TRBV10-3 and TRBJ1-4; 7 bases fit TRBD1. V lost 7 bases and J lost 4; bases outside the gene matches: 3. Per the germline V gene, CDR1 is ENHRY and CDR2 is SYGVKD. The CDR3 length is 13 residues. The CDR3 DNA reads as TGTGCCATCACGGGACAGCTTAATGAAAAACTGTTTTTT. Its protein product is CAITGQLNEKLFF.

This clone was seen more than once but under ten times. The chain combines TRBV10-1 with TRBJ1-1; D gene unclear. CDR1 is WNHNN and CDR2 is SYGVQD in the germline V gene (reference sequence). This CDR3 contains 13 residues. Between the trimmed V and J ends, which lost 2 bases and 2 bases, there was a span of 6 bases. Here the CDR3 DNA reads TGCGCCAGCAGTGAGGGAATCAACACTGAAGCTTTCTTT. Its translation: CASSEGINTEAFF.

The CDR3 region has the DNA TGTGCCAGTAAAAAGGATCAGGAGCAGTACTTC. The encoded protein is CASKKDQEQYF. V gene TRBV2 combines with J gene TRBJ2-7; D unresolved. Trimming pared 9 bases from V and 7 bases from J, leaving 13 bases between. Germline V gene lookup returns CDR1 SNHLY and CDR2 FYNNEI. The CDR3 is 11 amino acids.

This sequence joins TRBV19 and TRBJ1-2, with no clear D. The CDR3 sequence is 13 residues long. Germline V gene lookup returns CDR1 LNHDA and CDR2 SQIVND (reference sequence). V lost 2 bases and J lost 5, with 9 bases in between. This chain's CDR3 is CASSIIAQYGYTF. Written as DNA, the CDR3 is TGTGCCAGTAGTATAATTGCACAGTATGGCTACACCTTC.

This clone was counted a single time. The chain joins TRBV6-1 to TRBJ2-7; D gene ambiguous. Germline V gene sequence: CDR1 MNHNS, CDR2 SASEGT. The CDR3 runs to 13 residues. V was trimmed by 2 bases and J by 7 bases, leaving 12 bases between them. The CDR3 DNA sequence: TGTGCCAGCAGTGAAAGTTTGGTATATGAGCAGTACTTC. Amino acid sequence: CASSESLVYEQYF.

This rearrangement joins TRBV18 to TRBJ2-7, with TRBD1 as a possible D gene (5 bases). The CDR3 contains 14 residues. Germline loops: CDR1 KGHSH, CDR2 LQKENI. V was trimmed by 0 bases and J by 4 bases, leaving 10 bases between them. In DNA, the CDR3 is TGTGCCAGCTCACCACCGGACACTCTATACGAGCAGTACTTC. It yields the protein CASSPPDTLYEQYF.

The chain combines TRBV6-1 with TRBJ1-2; D possibly corresponds to TRBD1 (6 bases). Germline lookup yields CDR1 MNHNS and CDR2 SASEGT. The CDR3 spans 16 residues. Trimming removed 4 bases from V and 0 bases from J, with 15 bases in between. Here the CDR3 reads CASSVRGQHPNYGYTF. DNA of the CDR3: TGTGCCAGCAGTGTCCGCGGACAGCACCCTAACTATGGCTACACCTTC.

The chain carries TRBV3-1 (or the pseudogene TRBV3-2) and TRBJ2-7; D gene unclear. V lost 1 base and J lost 0, with 13 bases in between. Germline V gives CDR1 LGHDT, CDR2 YNNKEL (reference sequence). This CDR3 contains 16 residues. CDR3 sequence: CASSQVWLDSSYEQYF. Written as DNA, the CDR3 is TGTGCCAGCAGCCAAGTATGGCTGGATAGCTCCTACGAGCAGTACTTC.

The chain combines TRBV5-4 with TRBJ2-5; D is possibly TRBD1 (6 bases). The CDR3 covers 14 residues. Germline CDR1 reads SGHNT; CDR2 reads YYREEE (reference sequence). V lost 7 bases, J lost 2 bases, and 15 bases lay in between. Here the CDR3 reads CASGRGGWQETQYF. CDR3 nucleotide sequence: TGTGCCAGCGGTAGAGGGGGATGGCAAGAGACCCAGTACTTC.

The V gene is TRBV3-1 (or the pseudogene TRBV3-2), the J gene TRBJ1-3; 7 nucleotides match TRBD1. CDR1 and CDR2 from the germline V gene are LGHDT and YNNKEL (reference sequence). The CDR3 sequence is 18 residues long. The V segment lost 2 bases and the J segment 5 bases; nucleotides outside the gene matches: 15. The CDR3 DNA sequence: TGTGCCAGCAGCCAATTAAGATGGACAGGTACCACTCGAAACACCATATATTTT. Protein: CASSQLRWTGTTRNTIYF.

The chain is built from TRBV29-1 and TRBJ1-2; unclear D gene. The V end was cut by 8 bases, the J end by 4 bases, with 17 bases between. Germline V lookup: CDR1 SQVTM, CDR2 ANQGSEA. The length of the CDR3 is 13 residues. The DNA for the CDR3 is TGCAGCACCCGACCTTACAGTATCTATGGCTACACCTTC. Translated: CSTRPYSIYGYTF.

The chain links TRBV6-4 to TRBJ1-2; possible D gene TRBD1, 5 bases. The CDR3 covers 17 residues. From germline, CDR1 is MRHNA and CDR2 SNTAGT. The ends were cut back, 7 bases at V and 4 bases at J, with 25 bases in the middle. This CDR3 reads CASTRENRDGQFYGYTF. CDR3 DNA sequence: TGTGCCAGCACACGGGAGAACCGGGACGGACAATTCTATGGCTACACCTTC.

The chain joins TRBV30 to TRBJ2-3; 10 bases align to TRBD1. Germline trimming cut 2 bases from V and 1 base from J; bases unmatched to any gene: 3. The CDR3 is made up of 15 amino acids. CDR1 and CDR2 (germline): GTSNPN, SVGIG (reference sequence). The CDR3 DNA is TGTGCCTGGAGTCCCGGACAGGGGGGCACAGATACGCAGTATTTT. Protein product: CAWSPGQGGTDTQYF.

The chain couples TRBV18 to TRBJ1-3, with D tentatively TRBD1 (6 bases). In germline, CDR1 is KGHSH, CDR2 LQKENI. V was clipped by 3 bases and J by 0 bases, with 18 bases between them. CDR3 size: 18 residues. The CDR3 sequence: CASSPRTRGPISGNTIYF. CDR3 coding DNA: TGTGCCAGCTCACCGAGAACCAGGGGTCCAATCTCTGGAAACACCATATATTTT.

The V call is TRBV6-5, the J call TRBJ2-7; TRBD1 matches at 8 bases. This CDR3 is built from 14 residues. Per the germline V gene, CDR1 is MNHEY and CDR2 is SVGAGI. V gave up 11 bases and J gave up 2 bases; unmatched junction bases: 11. The CDR3 loop reads CASNLRQGPYEQYF. The CDR3 DNA reads TGTGCCTCCAACCTCCGACAGGGGCCCTACGAGCAGTACTTC.

The rearrangement links TRBV12-3 or TRBV12-4 to TRBJ1-2; D is unresolved. V lost 5 bases to trimming and J lost 8 bases, with 12 bases between them. The CDR3 contains 12 residues. The CDR3 spells CASSSRVDGYTF. The CDR3 bases are TGTGCCAGCAGTAGTCGGGTGGACGGCTACACCTTC.

The CDR3 protein is CASSPEFQAGYTF. The CDR3 DNA follows: TGTGCCAGCTCACCAGAATTCCAGGCCGGCTACACCTTC. The chain has TRBV18 and TRBJ1-2; D uncertain. The germline gives CDR1 KGHSH, CDR2 LQKENI. V dropped 2 bases and J dropped 8 bases, with 12 bases sitting between them. This CDR3 region has 13 residues.

In its sample, this clone was seen a few times. The V gene is TRBV3-1 (or the pseudogene TRBV3-2), the J gene TRBJ2-2; D is ambiguous. This CDR3 has 19 residues. The ends were cut back, 0 bases at V and 2 bases at J, with 19 bases in the middle. Germline CDR1 and CDR2: LGHDT and YNNKEL (reference sequence). Here the CDR3 reads CASSQESLGHVSNTGELFF. The CDR3 DNA follows: TGTGCCAGCAGCCAAGAATCTCTTGGGCACGTCAGCAACACCGGGGAGCTGTTTTTT.

This clone was detected a few times. The genes are TRBV11-3 and TRBJ2-1; D remains ambiguous. V was pared by 1 base and J by 6 bases, with 7 bases between. Germline CDR1 and CDR2: SGHNT and YENEEA. This CDR3 is built from 13 residues. CDR3 DNA: TGTGCCAGCAGCTTAGCAGAAGGCAATGAGCAGTTCTTC. Translation: CASSLAEGNEQFF.

The CDR3 bases are TGCGCCAGCAGTGAGGGGGCAGAGGTGGAGACCCAGTACTTC. Its translation is CASSEGAEVETQYF. This sequence joins TRBV5-1 and TRBJ2-5; 7 bases map to TRBD1. Trimming removed 5 bases from V and 5 bases from J; junction bases left unmatched: 9. This CDR3 spans 14 amino acids. Per germline, CDR1 SGHRS and CDR2 YFSETQ.

A few counts support this clone. The CDR3 sequence is CATSHQPSGANVLTF. CDR3 nucleotide sequence: TGTGCCACCTCCCATCAGCCCTCTGGGGCCAACGTCCTGACTTTC. The chain joins TRBV19 to TRBJ2-6; no clear D gene. Trimming stripped 10 bases from V and 0 bases from J, with 13 bases between. Germline loops: CDR1 LNHDA, CDR2 SQIVND (reference sequence). This CDR3 comprises 15 residues.

The sample holds one count of this clone. The CDR3 is CASSQDGVRPYEQYF. The CDR3 DNA is TGCGCCAGCAGCCAAGACGGGGTACGTCCCTACGAGCAGTACTTC. V is TRBV4-1 and J is TRBJ2-7; the D gene is possibly TRBD2 (5 bases). The germline gives CDR1 MGHRA, CDR2 YSYEKL. The CDR3 has 15 amino acids. The V gene lost 0 bases and the J gene lost 2 bases, with 11 bases spanning the gap.